This T cell receptor (beta chain) was identified during a study of T cells after yellow fever vaccination. Whole-study results and caveats: Subsequent booster samples again held most clones from primary vaccination (96% CD4, just under 90% CD8). Peaking faster, on day 5 versus 15, the secondary response was nonetheless weaker.

The germline V and J ends were trimmed by 2 bases and 3 bases, with 8 bases remaining between them. The CDR3 is 13 residues long. CDR1 and CDR2 from the germline V gene are MNHEY and SVGEGT. As concerns this clonotype: The target antigen is unknown.

Researchers made TCR cDNA using 5'RACE template switching, and this step added a universal primer site and UMIs. Each CDR3 protein gets one entry after TCRdb re-called the 5' RACE reads with MiXCR. This sample has a few hundred thousand distinct CDR3 sequences; 15% to 20% occur once, and the top ten carry around 15%. The TCR was taken from a man aged 25-45 years who received the YFV17D yellow fever vaccine. This sequence joins TRBV6-2 or TRBV6-3 and TRBJ2-7, with unresolved D. Source: PBMCs, taken 15 days after the yellow fever booster vaccination. The CDR3, as DNA: TGTGCCAGCAGTTACCATACCAACTACGAGCAGTACTTC. As protein: CASSYHTNYEQYF.